This T cell receptor beta chain originates from a study of OX40 agonist ivuxolimab in advanced cancers. Study in general: Patients were around 83% male with ages roughly 20 to 85, mean 60.

A remark on this clone: What it binds is not known.

Notes on the study in general: At 0.1 to 3.0 mg/kg, CD4+ and CD8+ blood T cells expanded clonally by week 6. Still undetermined is the antigen specificity of the expanded peripheral T cells.

This table comes from immunoSEQ multiplex PCR, and its TCRdb copy is limited to in-frame clones, with some not included. The table has some 80,000 clones, 89% seen once; the top ten hold roughly 0.38%. CDR1 and CDR2 from the germline V gene are SEHNR and FQNEAQ (reference sequence). Germline trimming cut 5 bases from V and 2 bases from J; bases unmatched to any gene: 10. The CDR3 is made up of 16 amino acids. The chain employs TRBV7-9 and TRBJ2-7; 9 bases agree with TRBD1. The TCR sequence derives from an adult with an advanced solid tumor such as melanoma, head and neck, liver or kidney cancer. This specimen consisted of CD4+ or CD8+ T cells sorted from blood, obtained in a trial of the OX40 agonist ivuxolimab. The CDR3: CASSPGTGSLPYEQYF. DNA of the CDR3: TGTGCCAGCAGCCCCGGGACAGGGTCCCTTCCCTACGAGCAGTACTTC.